This TCR beta chain was retrieved from a study of T cell clonotyping in hematopoietic cell transplantation. Findings and caveats of the study: Graft donor and pretransplant recipient Inverse Simpson Index values predicted broader posttransplant TCR diversity. Few recipient clonotypes overlapped donors; over 97% were de novo at given depth. Recipient TCR diversity dropped after transplant; expanded clonotypes rose from day 30 to 180.

Trimming left V 5 bases short and J 2 bases short, with 15 bases between. This CDR3 is built from 15 residues. Germline CDR1 reads SGHTA; CDR2 reads FQGNSA. Only in-frame clones appear in the TCRdb table, and some are missing; sequencing was by immunoSEQ multiplex PCR. The sample yields thousands of clones, about 25% seen once. This clone has only a few counts. Its specificity is unknown. This clonotype was sampled from a male patient between 40 and 49 years old who had an allogeneic stem cell transplant from an unrelated donor, so the T cells may come from the graft donor. Some clones in this sample may be carry-over from other donors' samples. This chain uses TRBV7-2 with TRBJ1-2, with unresolved D. This material consisted of peripheral blood mononuclear cells, taken 180 days after allogeneic stem cell transplant. This chain's CDR3 is CASSPTYNNNYGYTF. The CDR3 DNA sequence: TGTGCCAGCAGCCCGACCTACAACAACAACTATGGCTACACCTTC.